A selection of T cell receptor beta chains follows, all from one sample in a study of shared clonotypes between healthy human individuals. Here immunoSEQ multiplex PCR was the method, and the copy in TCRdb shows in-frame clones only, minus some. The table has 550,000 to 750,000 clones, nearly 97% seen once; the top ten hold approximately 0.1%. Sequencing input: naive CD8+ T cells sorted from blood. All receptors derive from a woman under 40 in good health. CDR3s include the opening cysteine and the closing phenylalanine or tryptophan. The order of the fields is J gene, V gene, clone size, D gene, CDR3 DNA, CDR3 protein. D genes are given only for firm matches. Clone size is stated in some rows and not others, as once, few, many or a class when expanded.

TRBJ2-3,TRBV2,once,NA,TGTGCCAGCAGAAAAGCAGGGGCCACCACAGATACGCAGTATTTT,CASRKAGATTDTQYF
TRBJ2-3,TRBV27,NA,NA,TGTGCCAGCAGATCCAGTTTGGACCATCATACGCAGTATTTT,CASRSSLDHHTQYF
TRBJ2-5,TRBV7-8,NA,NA,TGTGCCAGCAGCTTTCGACCCGCAGGGGAGACCCAGTACTTC,CASSFRPAGETQYF
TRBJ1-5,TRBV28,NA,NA,TGTGCCAGCAGTTTAGAGGTTAGCAATCAGCCCCAGCATTTT,CASSLEVSNQPQHF
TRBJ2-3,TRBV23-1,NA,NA,TGCGCCAGCAGTCAATCGGTGGCAGATACGCAGTATTTT,CASSQSVADTQYF
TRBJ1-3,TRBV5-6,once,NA,TGTGCCAGCAGCTTTAGTGTCTCTGGAAACACCATATATTTT,CASSFSVSGNTIYF
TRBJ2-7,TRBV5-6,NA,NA,TGTGCCAGCAGCTTGGCGATCCGGGACAACCTCGAGCAGTACTTC,CASSLAIRDNLEQYF
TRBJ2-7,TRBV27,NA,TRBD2,TGTGCCAGCAGCCTTAGCGGGAGTTACGAGCAGTACTTC,CASSLSGSYEQYF
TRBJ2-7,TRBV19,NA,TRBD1,TGTGCCAGTAGAATCGGACAGGGGTATGGCGAGCAGTACTTC,CASRIGQGYGEQYF
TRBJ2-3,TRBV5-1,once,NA,TGCGCCAGCAGCTCCCCGCCGACAGGAACAGATACGCAGTATTTT,CASSSPPTGTDTQYF
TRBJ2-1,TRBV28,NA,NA,TGTGCCAGCAGTTTAAGCGTTGAGCAGTTCTTC,CASSLSVEQFF
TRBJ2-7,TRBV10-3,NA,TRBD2,TGTGCCATCAGCGACTTGACTAGCGGGAGATACGAGCAGTACTTC,CAISDLTSGRYEQYF
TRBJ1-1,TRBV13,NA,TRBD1,TGTGCCAGCAGCGGCTCCGGGGACAGGGGGATGTTCGCTGAAGCTTTCTTT,CASSGSGDRGMFAEAFF
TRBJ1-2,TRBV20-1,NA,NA,TGCAGTGCTAGGGGCACGGATGGCTACACCTTC,CSARGTDGYTF
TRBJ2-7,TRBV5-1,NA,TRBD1,TGCGCCAGCAGCTTGGTGACAGGGGGTTTCTACGAGCAGTACTTC,CASSLVTGGFYEQYF
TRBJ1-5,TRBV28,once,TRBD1,TGTGCCAGCAGCCCCCTGACAGGGGGTGATCAGCCCCAGCATTTT,CASSPLTGGDQPQHF
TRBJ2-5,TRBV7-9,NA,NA,TGTGCCAGCAGCAAACAGGGCGGCGAGACCCAGTACTTC,CASSKQGGETQYF
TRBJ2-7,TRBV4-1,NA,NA,TGTGCCAGCAGCCAAGGCGAGGGAAACGAGCAGTACTTC,CASSQGEGNEQYF
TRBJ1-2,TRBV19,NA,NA,TGTGCCAGTAGTATAGATCGAACGGGAGCTAACTATGGCTACACCTTC,CASSIDRTGANYGYTF
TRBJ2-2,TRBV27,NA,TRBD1,TGTGCCAGCAGATCAGGACAGGGCGCGAACACCGGGGAGCTGTTTTTT,CASRSGQGANTGELFF